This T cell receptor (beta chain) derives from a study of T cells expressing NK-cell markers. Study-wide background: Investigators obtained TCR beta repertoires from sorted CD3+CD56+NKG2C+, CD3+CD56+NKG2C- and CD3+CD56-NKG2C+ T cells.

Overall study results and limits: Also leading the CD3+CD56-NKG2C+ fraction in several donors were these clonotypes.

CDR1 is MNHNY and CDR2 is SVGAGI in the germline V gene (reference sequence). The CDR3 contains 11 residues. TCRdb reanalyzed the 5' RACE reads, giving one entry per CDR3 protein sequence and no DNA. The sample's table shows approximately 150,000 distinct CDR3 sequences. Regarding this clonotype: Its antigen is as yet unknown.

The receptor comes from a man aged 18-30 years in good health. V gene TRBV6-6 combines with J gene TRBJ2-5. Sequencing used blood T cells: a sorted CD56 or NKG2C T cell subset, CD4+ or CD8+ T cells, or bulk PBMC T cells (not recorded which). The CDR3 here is CASSYSETQYF.